This entry describes one T cell receptor beta chain. These data come from a study of T cell changes during pregnancy in multiple sclerosis. CDR1 and CDR2 from the germline V gene are MNHEY and SMNVEV (reference sequence). V gave up 5 bases and J gave up 3 bases; unmatched junction bases: 11. The CDR3 is 16 amino acids. Measured with immunoSEQ multiplex PCR; TCRdb has only the in-frame clones, and not every one. The repertoire holds about 72,000 clones, 80% to 95% seen once, with 1.5% to 2% in the top ten. The sequence was collected from a female donor in good health, enrolled as a control in a pregnancy study. The chain is built from TRBV27 and TRBJ2-7, with 9 bases lining up with TRBD2. The sample in question was peripheral blood, obtained in the first trimester of pregnancy. CDR3 amino acids: CASSPTHIAGVYEQYF. DNA of the CDR3: TGTGCCAGCAGTCCAACCCATATAGCGGGAGTCTACGAGCAGTACTTC.